These 16 T cell receptor beta chains were sequenced from one sample in a study of post-analysis software for immune sequencing data. Regarding the study as a whole: Several TRBV segments occurring more often in patients than controls included TRBV5-6, TRBV5-1 and TRBV20-1.

No antigen has been identified for these receptors. Carried by the TCR beta cDNA libraries were unique molecular identifiers. MiXCR, applied by TCRdb to the PCR reads, yields one record per CDR3 protein. The sample has 750,000 to 950,000 distinct CDR3 sequences, around 50% seen once. What was sequenced was blood. These receptors all stem from a girl aged 10-17 years with multiple sclerosis.

The sample holds a few counts of this clonotype. This rearrangement joins TRBV15 to TRBJ1-2; D gene ambiguous. This CDR3 region has 15 residues. The V end was cut by 1 base, the J end by 8 bases, with 17 bases between. The germline CDR1 and CDR2 sequences are LNHNV and YYDKDF (reference sequence). For the CDR3, the DNA is TGTGCCACCAGCAGAGGAGGCGGCACCTTATTGGGCTACACCTTC. Its protein product is CATSRGGGTLLGYTF.

The CDR3 DNA is TGTGCCAGCTCATTCCTAAAAAGCGGCAATCAGCCCCAGCATTTT. This translates into CASSFLKSGNQPQHF. The chain uses TRBV18 and TRBJ1-5; no definite D call. Looked up from germline, CDR1 is KGHSH and CDR2 is LQKENI. The CDR3 length is 15 residues. The V end lost 5 bases, the J end lost 2 bases, and 13 bases lay between the germline ends.

This chain joins TRBV6-5 and TRBJ2-4; 10 positions agree with TRBD1. TRBJ2-7 matches the DNA end more closely, so the J call is doubtful. The CDR3 covers 16 residues. Looked up from germline, CDR1 is MNHEY and CDR2 is SVGAGI. CDR3 sequence: CASSYSTGTGAYEQYF. The CDR3 DNA is TGTGCCAGCAGTTACAGCACCGGGACAGGGGCCTACGAGCAGTACTTC.

The chain combines TRBV12-3 or TRBV12-4 with TRBJ2-1, with 12 bases matching TRBD2. The CDR3 loop spans 15 amino acids. The ends lost 7 bases at V and 9 bases at J; junction bases unmatched: 10. CDR3 residues: CASTPASGRASEQFF. The CDR3 DNA reads TGTGCCAGCACCCCGGCTAGCGGGAGGGCAAGTGAGCAGTTCTTC.

CDR3 in DNA: TGCGCCAGCAGCCAAGAGGGAGGAGGCCGGGTCAAAAACATTCAGTACTTC. It translates to CASSQEGGGRVKNIQYF. The chain couples TRBV4-1 to TRBJ2-4, with a tentative D call TRBD2 (6 bases). CDR3 length: 17 amino acids. Germline-derived CDR1 and CDR2 are MGHRA and YSYEKL. With 0 bases removed from V and 3 bases from J, the gap between germline ends came to 15 bases.

This clonotype was seen a handful of times. The rearrangement joins TRBV20-1 to TRBJ2-3; tentative D call: TRBD2 (6 bases). Germline V gene sequence: CDR1 DFQATT, CDR2 SNEGSKA (reference sequence). V was cut by 0 bases and J by 0 bases, with 10 bases left in between. The CDR3 sequence is 15 residues long. CDR3 protein: CSARDPGVSTDTQYF. The CDR3 DNA reads as TGCAGTGCTAGAGATCCGGGAGTCAGCACAGATACGCAGTATTTT.

CDR3 DNA: TGTGCCAGCAGGGGGGGCTACAATGAGCAGTACTTC. Translated: CASRGGYNEQYF. This chain uses TRBV27 with TRBJ2-1; either TRBD1 or TRBD2 may supply D (6 bases each). The DNA end favors TRBJ2-7, so the J call may be wrong. The CDR3 totals 12 residues. Germline CDR1 is MNHEY and CDR2 is SMNVEV (reference sequence).

The chain couples TRBV29-1 to TRBJ2-1, with a weak D call TRBD2 (5 bases). Germline V CDR1 and CDR2: SQVTM, ANQGSEA. The CDR3 loop spans 15 amino acids. The V and J ends lost 3 bases and 0 bases respectively, with 12 bases between them. CDR3: CSVEGVGNSYNEQFF. In DNA form, the CDR3 reads TGCAGCGTTGAGGGTGTCGGGAACTCCTACAATGAGCAGTTCTTC.

This clonotype was recorded only once. CDR3 region: CASSITGTSGKYTQYF. Here the CDR3 DNA reads TGTGCCAGCAGTATCACCGGGACTAGCGGAAAGTATACGCAGTATTTT. This chain links TRBV2 with TRBJ2-3; 11 nucleotides match TRBD2. The V gene end was trimmed by 5 bases and the J gene end by 7 bases; junction bases not matched to a gene: 11. Looked up from germline, CDR1 is SNHLY and CDR2 is FYNNEI. There are 16 residues in the CDR3. The whole variable domain, remainder taken from reference TRBV2 and TRBJ2-3, is EPEVTQTPSHQVTQMGQEVILRCVPISNHLYFYWYRQILGQKVEFLVSFYNNEISEKSEIFDDQFSVERPDGSNFTLKIRSTKLEDSAMYFCASSITGTSGKYTQYFGPGTRLTVL.

The rearrangement uses TRBV10-3 and TRBJ2-1, with D uncertain. Per germline, CDR1 ENHRY and CDR2 SYGVKD. The V end lost 9 bases, the J end lost 0 bases, and 15 bases lay between the germline ends. This CDR3 spans 15 amino acids. The CDR3: CAIREGYTSYNEQFF. In DNA form, the CDR3 reads TGTGCCATAAGGGAAGGGTATACCTCCTACAATGAGCAGTTCTTC.

V usage is TRBV10-3 and J usage is TRBJ2-5; D tentatively fits TRBD1 or TRBD2 (5 bases each). CDR3 length: 13 residues. Germline loops: CDR1 ENHRY, CDR2 SYGVKD. V was trimmed by 9 bases and J by 1 base, leaving 12 bases between them. This CDR3 reads CAMSGHLQETQYF. The CDR3 DNA sequence: TGTGCCATGAGCGGACACCTCCAAGAGACCCAGTACTTC.

This clonotype was detected a few times. V usage is TRBV4-2 and J usage is TRBJ2-3, with 8 bases lining up with TRBD2. The V segment lost 0 bases and the J segment 3 bases; nucleotides outside the gene matches: 8. The CDR3 extends over 17 amino acids. Germline-derived CDR1 and CDR2 are LGHNA and YNFKEQ. Here the CDR3 reads CASSQEPRGGRTDTQYF. The DNA for the CDR3 is TGTGCCAGCAGCCAAGAGCCTCGCGGGGGGCGTACAGATACGCAGTATTTT.

The rearrangement uses TRBV20-1 and TRBJ2-3; no clear D. Looked up from germline, CDR1 is DFQATT and CDR2 is SNEGSKA (reference sequence). Trimming stripped 3 bases from V and 0 bases from J, with 13 bases between. The CDR3 loop spans 15 amino acids. The DNA of the CDR3 is TGCAGTGCTAGTGACGGCAGAACTAGCACAGATACGCAGTATTTT. Protein sequence: CSASDGRTSTDTQYF.

This clonotype was counted between two and nine times. The V gene is TRBV12-3 or TRBV12-4, the J gene TRBJ2-4; TRBD2 might be the D (5 bases). Near its end, the DNA agrees better with TRBJ2-7, so the J call may be wrong. This CDR3 has 13 amino acids. Here the CDR3 reads CASTLLLGYEQYF. As DNA, the CDR3 is TGTGCCAGCACCCTATTACTAGGCTACGAGCAGTACTTC.

In its sample, this clonotype was seen many times. The J gene is TRBJ2-7, the V gene TRBV6-6; TRBD1 is a possible D gene (6 bases). V lost 8 bases to trimming and J lost 4 bases, with 12 bases between them. The V gene's germline CDR1 is MNHNY and CDR2 SVGAGI (reference sequence). The CDR3 spans 12 residues. The CDR3 DNA sequence: TGTGCCAGCCGCGTGCAGGGGTACGAGCAGTACTTC. It yields the protein CASRVQGYEQYF.

CDR3 in amino acids: CASSLTAGGPVHEQYF. Written as DNA, the CDR3 is TGTGCCAGCAGCCTTACCGCGGGAGGGCCAGTACACGAGCAGTACTTC. The chain joins TRBV3-1 to TRBJ2-7; 9 bases map to TRBD2. The CDR3 sequence is 16 residues long. The germline gives CDR1 LGHDT, CDR2 YNNKEL (reference sequence). The J segment lost 5 bases and the V segment lost 4 bases, leaving 12 bases of the junction unmatched.